This TCR beta chain was profiled in a study of vaccination and CD4 T cells after COVID-19. Turning to the study itself: Every participant had a vaccine, which was either BNT162b2 or mRNA-1273, given in two doses.

Study results and limitations: Vaccine-specific clones in convalescent patients were spike mono-reactive in 304 of 307 cases.

TCRdb redid the calling of the PCR reads with MiXCR, one entry per CDR3 protein. This table has 26,000 or so distinct CDR3 sequences, roughly 50% appearing once. This clonotype was seen only a few times. The antigen is not known. Specified time point: late sampling 161 to 241 days after vaccination in a few convalescent patients. The PCR-positive dates, March through December 2020, came before the US Alpha, Beta and Delta variants. The CDR3 runs 13 residues. The germline CDR1 and CDR2 sequences are SNHLY and FYNNEI. Unmatched junction bases numbered 8, after V lost 7 bases and J lost 6 bases. The sequence was collected from a human donor who had recovered from COVID-19. The chain employs TRBV2 and TRBJ1-2; 7 nucleotides agree with TRBD1. Specimen: CD4+ T cells from blood, collected about 7 months after SARS-CoV-2 vaccination. This chain's CDR3 is CASTTTRGDGYTF. The CDR3 DNA sequence: TGTGCCAGCACCACAACCAGGGGGGATGGCTACACCTTC.